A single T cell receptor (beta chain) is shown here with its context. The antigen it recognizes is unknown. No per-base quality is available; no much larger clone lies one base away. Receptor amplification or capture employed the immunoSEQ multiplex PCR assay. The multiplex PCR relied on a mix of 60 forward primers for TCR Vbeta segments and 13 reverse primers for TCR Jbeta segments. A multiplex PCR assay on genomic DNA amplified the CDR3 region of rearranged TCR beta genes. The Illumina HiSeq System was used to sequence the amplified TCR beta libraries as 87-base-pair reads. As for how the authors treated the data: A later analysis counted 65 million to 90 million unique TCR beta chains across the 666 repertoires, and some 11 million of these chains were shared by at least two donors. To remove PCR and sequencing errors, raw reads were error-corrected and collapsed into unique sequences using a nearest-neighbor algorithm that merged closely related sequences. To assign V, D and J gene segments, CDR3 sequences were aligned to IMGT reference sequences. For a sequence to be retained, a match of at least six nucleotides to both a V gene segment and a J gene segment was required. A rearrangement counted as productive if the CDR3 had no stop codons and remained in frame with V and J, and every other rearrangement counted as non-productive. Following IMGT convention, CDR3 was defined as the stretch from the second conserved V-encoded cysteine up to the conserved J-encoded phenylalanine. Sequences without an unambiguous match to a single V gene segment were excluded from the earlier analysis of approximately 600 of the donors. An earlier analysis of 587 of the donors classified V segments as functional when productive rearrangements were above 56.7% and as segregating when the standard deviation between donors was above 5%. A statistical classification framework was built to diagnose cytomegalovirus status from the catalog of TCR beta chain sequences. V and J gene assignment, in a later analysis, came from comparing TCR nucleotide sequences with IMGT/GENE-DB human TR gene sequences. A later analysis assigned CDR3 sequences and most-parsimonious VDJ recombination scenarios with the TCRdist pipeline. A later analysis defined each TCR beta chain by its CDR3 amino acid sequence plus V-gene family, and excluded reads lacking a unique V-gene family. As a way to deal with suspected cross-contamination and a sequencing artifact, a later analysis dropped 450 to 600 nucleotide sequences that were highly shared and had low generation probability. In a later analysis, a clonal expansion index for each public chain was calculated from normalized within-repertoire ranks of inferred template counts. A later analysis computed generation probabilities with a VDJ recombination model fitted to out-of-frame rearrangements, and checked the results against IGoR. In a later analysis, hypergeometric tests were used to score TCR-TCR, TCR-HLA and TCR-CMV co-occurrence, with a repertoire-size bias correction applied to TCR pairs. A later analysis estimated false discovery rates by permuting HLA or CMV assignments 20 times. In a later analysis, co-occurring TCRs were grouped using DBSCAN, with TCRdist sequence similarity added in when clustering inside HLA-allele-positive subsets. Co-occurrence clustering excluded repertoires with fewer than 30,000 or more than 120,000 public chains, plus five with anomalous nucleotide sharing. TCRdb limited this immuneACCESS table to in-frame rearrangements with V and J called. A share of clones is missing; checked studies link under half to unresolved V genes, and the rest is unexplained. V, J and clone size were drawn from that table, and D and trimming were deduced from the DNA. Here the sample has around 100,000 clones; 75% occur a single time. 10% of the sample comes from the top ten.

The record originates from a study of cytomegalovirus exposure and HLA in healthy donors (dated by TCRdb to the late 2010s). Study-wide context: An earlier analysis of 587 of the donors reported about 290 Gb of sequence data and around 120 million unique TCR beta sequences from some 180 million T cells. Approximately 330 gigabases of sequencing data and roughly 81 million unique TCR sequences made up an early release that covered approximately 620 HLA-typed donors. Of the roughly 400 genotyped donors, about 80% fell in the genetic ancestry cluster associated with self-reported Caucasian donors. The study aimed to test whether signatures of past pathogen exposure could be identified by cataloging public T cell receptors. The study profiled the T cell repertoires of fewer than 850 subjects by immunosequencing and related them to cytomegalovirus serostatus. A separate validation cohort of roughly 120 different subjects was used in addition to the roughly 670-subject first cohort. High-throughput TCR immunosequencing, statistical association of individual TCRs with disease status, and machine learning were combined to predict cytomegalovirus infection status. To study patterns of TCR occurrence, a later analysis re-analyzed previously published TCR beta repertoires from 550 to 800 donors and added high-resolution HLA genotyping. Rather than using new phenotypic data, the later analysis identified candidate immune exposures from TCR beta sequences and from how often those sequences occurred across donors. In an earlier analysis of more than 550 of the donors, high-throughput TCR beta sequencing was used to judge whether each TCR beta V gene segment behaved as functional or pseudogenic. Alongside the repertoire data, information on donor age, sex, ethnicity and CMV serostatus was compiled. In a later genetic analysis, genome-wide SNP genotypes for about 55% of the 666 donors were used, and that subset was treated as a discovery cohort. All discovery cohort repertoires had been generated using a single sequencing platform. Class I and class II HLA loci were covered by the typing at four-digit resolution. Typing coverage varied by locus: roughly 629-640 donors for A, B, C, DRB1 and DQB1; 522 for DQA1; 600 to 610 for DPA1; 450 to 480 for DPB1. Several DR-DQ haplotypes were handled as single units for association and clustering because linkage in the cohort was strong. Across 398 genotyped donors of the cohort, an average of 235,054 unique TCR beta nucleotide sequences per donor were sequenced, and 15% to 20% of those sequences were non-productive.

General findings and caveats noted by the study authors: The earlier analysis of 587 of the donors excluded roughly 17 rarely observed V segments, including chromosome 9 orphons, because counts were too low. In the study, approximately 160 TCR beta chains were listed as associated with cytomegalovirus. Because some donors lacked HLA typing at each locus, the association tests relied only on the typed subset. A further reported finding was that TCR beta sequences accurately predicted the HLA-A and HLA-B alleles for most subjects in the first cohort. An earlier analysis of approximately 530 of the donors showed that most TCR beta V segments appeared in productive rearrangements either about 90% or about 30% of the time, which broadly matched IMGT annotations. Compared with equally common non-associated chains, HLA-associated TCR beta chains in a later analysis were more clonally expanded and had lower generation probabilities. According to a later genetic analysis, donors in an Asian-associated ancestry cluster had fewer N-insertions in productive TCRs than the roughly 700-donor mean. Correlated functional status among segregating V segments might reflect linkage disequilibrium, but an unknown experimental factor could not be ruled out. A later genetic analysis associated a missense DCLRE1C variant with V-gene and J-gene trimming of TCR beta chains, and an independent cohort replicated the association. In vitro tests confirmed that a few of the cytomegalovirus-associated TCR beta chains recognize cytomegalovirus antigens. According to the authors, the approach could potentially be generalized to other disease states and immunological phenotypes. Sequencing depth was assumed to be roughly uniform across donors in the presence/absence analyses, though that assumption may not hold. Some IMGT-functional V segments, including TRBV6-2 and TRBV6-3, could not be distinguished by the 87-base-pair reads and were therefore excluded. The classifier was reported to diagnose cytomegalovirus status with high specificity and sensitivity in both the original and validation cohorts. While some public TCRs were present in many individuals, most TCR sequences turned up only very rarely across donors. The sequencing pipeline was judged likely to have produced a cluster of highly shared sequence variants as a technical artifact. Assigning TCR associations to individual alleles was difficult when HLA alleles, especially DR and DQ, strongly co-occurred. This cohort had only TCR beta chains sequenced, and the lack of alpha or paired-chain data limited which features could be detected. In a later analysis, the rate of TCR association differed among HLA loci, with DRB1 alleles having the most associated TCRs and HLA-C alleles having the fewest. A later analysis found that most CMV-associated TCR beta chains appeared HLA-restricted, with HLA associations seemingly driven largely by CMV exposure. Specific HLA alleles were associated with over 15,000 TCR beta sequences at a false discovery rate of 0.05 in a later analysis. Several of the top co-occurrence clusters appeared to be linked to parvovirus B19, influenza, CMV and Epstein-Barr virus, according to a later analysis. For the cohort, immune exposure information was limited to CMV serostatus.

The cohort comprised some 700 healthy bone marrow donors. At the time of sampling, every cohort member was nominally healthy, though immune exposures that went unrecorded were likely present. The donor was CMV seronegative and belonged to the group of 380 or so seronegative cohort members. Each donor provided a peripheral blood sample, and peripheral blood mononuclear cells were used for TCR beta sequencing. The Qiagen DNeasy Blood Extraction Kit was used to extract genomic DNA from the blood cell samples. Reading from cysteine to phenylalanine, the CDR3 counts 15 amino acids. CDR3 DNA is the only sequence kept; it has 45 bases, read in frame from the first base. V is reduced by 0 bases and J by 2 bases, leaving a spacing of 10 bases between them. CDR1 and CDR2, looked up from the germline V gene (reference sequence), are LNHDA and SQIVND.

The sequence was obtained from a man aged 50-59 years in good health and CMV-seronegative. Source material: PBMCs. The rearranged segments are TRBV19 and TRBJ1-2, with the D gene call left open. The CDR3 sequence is CASSIDRSGNYGYTF. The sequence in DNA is TGTGCCAGTAGTATAGATCGATCGGGGAACTATGGCTACACCTTC.